What follows are 28 T cell receptor beta chains derived from one specimen sequenced in a study of neurological immune-mediated disorders. Time point indicated: technical triplicate 1. TCRdb fed the 5' RACE reads into MiXCR, producing one record per CDR3 protein. Among more than 20,000 distinct CDR3 sequences listed, less than 15% were seen once. The source material was CD4+ T cells from blood. The receptors were gathered from a female donor with HTLV-1-associated myelopathy (HAM/TSP).

This clonotype was seen ten or more times. V is TRBV5-1 and J is TRBJ2-2; D might be TRBD1 or TRBD2, each matching 5 bases. V was clipped by 0 bases and J by 3 bases, with 12 bases between them. The CDR3 spans 16 residues. Germline loops: CDR1 SGHRS, CDR2 YFSETQ. The CDR3 nucleotides read TGCGCCAGCAGCTTGGTTCGGGGCAGGGACACCGGGGAGCTGTTTTTT. This gives the protein CASSLVRGRDTGELFF.

The table lists this clonotype with many counts. This chain uses TRBV4-1 with TRBJ2-1, with D possibly TRBD2 on 7 matching bases. The length of the CDR3 is 20 residues. Germline lookup yields CDR1 MGHRA and CDR2 YSYEKL. V lost 0 bases to trimming and J lost 1 base, with 22 bases between them. The CDR3: CASSQDGGASSSESYNEQFF. The CDR3 nucleotides are TGCGCCAGCAGCCAAGATGGGGGGGCATCGAGCTCGGAGTCCTACAATGAGCAGTTCTTC.

Within the sample, this clonotype is medium-sized (0.01 to 0.1%). The J gene is TRBJ2-3, the V gene TRBV10-3, with TRBD2 matching over 9 bases. The germline V gene encodes CDR1 ENHRY and CDR2 SYGVKD. Germline trimming cut 6 bases from V and 0 bases from J; bases unmatched to any gene: 13. The CDR3 is 18 residues long. CDR3 in amino acids: CAIRGTLRGGPSTDTQYF. CDR3 DNA: TGTGCCATCAGGGGGACCTTGCGGGGGGGCCCTAGCACAGATACGCAGTATTTT.

This clonotype was counted ten times or more. The chain recombines TRBV29-1 with TRBJ1-6, with 7 bases aligning to TRBD1. V shed 5 bases, J shed 7 bases, and the junction held 8 bases outside the gene matches. Germline CDR1 is SQVTM and CDR2 is ANQGSEA. This CDR3 is built from 14 residues. CDR3 sequence: CSVRVRDSNSPLHF. The DNA for the CDR3 is TGCAGCGTTCGGGTCCGGGACAGCAATTCACCCCTCCACTTT.

This clonotype appeared many times. The chain recombines TRBV11-2 with TRBJ1-1, with unresolved D. The CDR3 has 13 amino acids. CDR1 is SGHAT and CDR2 is FQNNGV in the germline V gene. V was clipped by 5 bases and J by 0 bases, with 7 bases between them. The CDR3 nucleotides read TGTGCCAGCAGCGCCAGAGTGAACACTGAAGCTTTCTTT. Its protein is CASSARVNTEAFF.

The chain carries TRBV28 and TRBJ1-4; D unclear. CDR3 length: 14 amino acids. Looked up from germline, CDR1 is MDHEN and CDR2 is SYDVKM. Trimming took off 6 bases at V and 7 bases at J, with 15 bases between the two ends. Here the CDR3 reads CASSTGSGREKLFF. Here the CDR3 DNA reads TGTGCCAGCAGCACGGGTTCCGGACGTGAAAAACTGTTTTTT.

Points on this clonotype: Given a much more abundant clone one base away, this may be a read error. The rearrangement uses TRBV7-2 and TRBJ2-5; no definite D call. CDR3 length: 14 amino acids. Looked up from germline, CDR1 is SGHTA and CDR2 is FQGNSA. V lost 5 bases to trimming and J lost 5 bases, with 15 bases between them. CDR3: CASSPRKGFETQYF. For the CDR3, the DNA is TGTGCCAGCAGCCCGCGGAAGGGTTTTGAGACCCAGTACTTC.

This clonotype has at least ten counts. This sequence joins TRBV5-5 and TRBJ1-1; 7 bases match TRBD1. V shed 4 bases, J shed 4 bases, and the junction held 7 bases outside the gene matches. The CDR3 length is 14 residues. Germline assignment: CDR1 SGHKS and CDR2 YYEKEE (reference sequence). The CDR3 protein is CASSMTGRLTEAFF. The DNA for the CDR3 is TGTGCCAGCAGCATGACAGGGAGACTCACTGAAGCTTTCTTT.

V gene TRBV5-8 combines with J gene TRBJ1-4; 9 nucleotides align to TRBD1. CDR1 is SGHTS, CDR2 YDEGEE, per germline. Losses at the gene ends were 9 bases for V and 2 bases for J; bases not matched to a gene: 2. This CDR3 is built from 13 residues. CDR3 nucleotide sequence: TGTGCCAACAGGGGGCCCACTAATGAAAAACTGTTTTTT. Translated: CANRGPTNEKLFF. Together with reference TRBV5-8 and TRBJ1-4, the CDR3 gives the full variable domain: EAGVTQSPTHLIKTRGQQATLRCSPISGHTSVYWYQQALGLGLQFLLWYDEGEERNRGNFPPRFSGRQFPNYSSELNVNALELEDSALYLCANRGPTNEKLFFGSGTQLSVL.

In its sample, this clonotype was seen many times. This chain connects TRBV11-2 to TRBJ1-1; D not certain. Germline CDR1 SGHAT, CDR2 FQNNGV. The germline V and J ends were trimmed by 3 bases and 2 bases, with 7 bases remaining between them. The CDR3 runs 13 residues. The CDR3, as DNA: TGTGCCAGCAGCTTGGGGATCAACACTGAAGCTTTCTTT. This translates into CASSLGINTEAFF.

This clonotype was recorded many times. This rearrangement joins TRBV20-1 to TRBJ1-2; D is perhaps TRBD1 (5 bases). The V end was cut by 3 bases, the J end by 8 bases, with 13 bases between. This CDR3 comprises 12 residues. Per the germline V gene, CDR1 is DFQATT and CDR2 is SNEGSKA (reference sequence). This CDR3 reads CSASTGTDGYTF. The DNA of the CDR3 is TGCAGTGCTAGTACGGGGACGGACGGCTACACCTTC.

In its sample, this clonotype was seen a few times. V gene TRBV19 combines with J gene TRBJ2-1; no firm D call. The CDR3 loop spans 12 amino acids. Germline lookup yields CDR1 LNHDA and CDR2 SQIVND (reference sequence). The ends were cut back, 3 bases at V and 7 bases at J, with 7 bases in the middle. CDR3 residues: CASSIPGNEQFF. The CDR3 nucleotides are TGTGCCAGTAGTATCCCTGGGAATGAGCAGTTCTTC.

This clonotype was recorded at least ten times. The chain combines TRBV6-2 or TRBV6-3 with TRBJ2-5; 7 bases are shared with TRBD2. Per germline, CDR1 MNHEY and CDR2 SVGEGT. The CDR3 length is 15 residues. Trimming took 0 bases from V and 1 from J; bases not matched to a gene: 2. This chain's CDR3 is CASSYSTSLQETQYF. The DNA of the CDR3 is TGTGCCAGCAGTTACTCGACTAGCCTCCAAGAGACCCAGTACTTC.

This clonotype was observed at least ten times. The V gene is TRBV20-1, the J gene TRBJ2-1, with 8 bases fitting TRBD2. The V gene end was trimmed by 3 bases and the J gene end by 5 bases; junction bases not matched to a gene: 6. CDR3 length equals 14 residues. Germline CDR1 DFQATT, CDR2 SNEGSKA (reference sequence). CDR3 sequence reads: CSASGTSGNNEQFF. In nucleotides, the CDR3 is TGCAGTGCTAGTGGAACTAGCGGAAACAATGAGCAGTTCTTC.

On this clonotype itself: It is unclear where the CDR3 begins or ends on the DNA, so no DNA is shown, and the CDR3 is as TCRdb lists it. The rearrangement links TRBV5-1 to TRBJ2-2; the table's D gene call, TRBD1, was not cross checked with the DNA. The CDR3 has 14 residues if both end residues are counted. Germline CDR1 is SGHRS and CDR2 is YFSETQ. The CDR3: CASPGQETPGSCFF.

In this sample, this clonotype is medium-sized. The J gene is TRBJ2-7, the V gene TRBV20-1; D remains unclear. The V gene's germline CDR1 is DFQATT and CDR2 SNEGSKA (reference sequence). The CDR3 covers 12 residues. Trimming removed 0 bases at V and 5 bases at J, with 8 bases between. The CDR3 is CSARDPSNEQYF. Here the CDR3 DNA reads TGCAGTGCTAGAGATCCCTCGAACGAGCAGTACTTC.

This clonotype was recorded at least ten times. The chain carries TRBV2 and TRBJ2-7, with D uncertain. V was trimmed by 11 bases and J by 0 bases, leaving 8 bases between them. The germline gives CDR1 SNHLY, CDR2 FYNNEI. This CDR3 spans 11 amino acids. The DNA of the CDR3 is TGTGCCCTAACGAGCTCCTACGAGCAGTACTTC. Translating gives CALTSSYEQYF.

This clonotype was recorded at least ten times. The chain uses TRBV28 and TRBJ2-5, with a weak D call TRBD2 (6 bases). CDR3 length equals 16 residues. V was cut by 6 bases and J by 5 bases, with 22 bases left in between. CDR1 is MDHEN, CDR2 SYDVKM, per germline. This CDR3 reads CASSPTGANRGETQYF. The CDR3 coding sequence is TGTGCCAGCAGCCCAACGGGAGCCAACCGGGGGGAGACCCAGTACTTC.

The sample holds many counts of this clonotype. This chain's CDR3 is CASSFLGPLVNEQFF. CDR3 sequence (DNA): TGTGCCAGCAGCTTTTTGGGTCCTCTAGTTAATGAGCAGTTCTTC. V gene TRBV7-2 combines with J gene TRBJ2-1; D uncertain. CDR1 is SGHTA, CDR2 FQGNSA, per germline. Trimming took off 3 bases at V and 7 bases at J, with 16 bases between the two ends. This CDR3 region has 15 residues.

This clonotype was seen many times. The chain combines TRBV12-3 or TRBV12-4 with TRBJ2-6; D is unresolved. The CDR3 is made up of 15 amino acids. Trimming pared 7 bases from V and 0 bases from J, leaving 10 bases between. The CDR3: CASTSWGSGANVLTF. The CDR3 DNA follows: TGTGCCAGCACCTCGTGGGGCTCTGGGGCCAACGTCCTGACTTTC.

This clonotype was seen at least ten times. This chain uses TRBV6-2 or TRBV6-3 with TRBJ2-1, with 12 bases identical to TRBD2. V was pared by 6 bases and J by 15 bases, with 15 bases of the junction left unmatched. This CDR3 comprises 15 residues. The V gene's germline CDR1 is MNHEY and CDR2 SVGEGT. The chain's CDR3 is CASRTPSSGGGVRFF. In DNA form, the CDR3 reads TGTGCCAGCAGAACCCCATCTAGCGGGGGGGGGGTGAGGTTCTTC.

This clonotype was counted at least ten times. The chain recombines TRBV7-9 with TRBJ2-5; the match to TRBD2 covers 9 bases. This CDR3 is 19 amino acids long. Per the germline V gene, CDR1 is SEHNR and CDR2 is FQNEAQ (reference sequence). J gave up 2 bases and V 5 bases, and 18 bases lay outside the gene matches. The CDR3 DNA follows: TGTGCCAGCAGCCCCTACACCCTTCTGACTAGCGGAAAACAAGAGACCCAGTACTTC. It specifies CASSPYTLLTSGKQETQYF. The full variable domain, in which reference TRBV7-9 and TRBJ2-5 provide the parts outside the CDR3, is DTGVSQNPRHKITKRGQNVTFRCDPISEHNRLYWYRQTLGQGPEFLTYFQNEAQLEKSRLLSDRFSAERPKGSFSTLEIQRTEQGDSAMYLCASSPYTLLTSGKQETQYFGPGTRLLVL.

This clonotype was seen many times. The chain has TRBV6-2 or TRBV6-3 and TRBJ2-7; D gene uncertain. Looked up from germline, CDR1 is MNHEY and CDR2 is SVGEGT. V dropped 6 bases and J dropped 3 bases, with 12 bases sitting between them. This CDR3 comprises 13 residues. The chain's CDR3 is CASRSDMNYEQYF. CDR3 DNA: TGTGCCAGCAGATCCGACATGAACTACGAGCAGTACTTC.

This clonotype was observed many times. The chain combines TRBV10-1 with TRBJ2-2; D is ambiguous. Trimming cost V 5 bases and J 7 bases, with 11 bases left between them. CDR1 is WNHNN, CDR2 SYGVQD, per germline (reference sequence). This CDR3 is 13 amino acids long. The CDR3 is CASSPSAVGELFF. CDR3 sequence (DNA): TGCGCCAGCAGTCCGTCCGCGGTCGGGGAGCTGTTTTTT.

This clonotype was found many times. The J gene is TRBJ1-5, the V gene TRBV10-3, with D possibly TRBD1 on 5 matching bases. Trimming took off 0 bases at V and 3 bases at J, with 12 bases between the two ends. CDR1 and CDR2 from the germline V gene are ENHRY and SYGVKD. This CDR3 has 16 residues. CDR3 region: CAISESPGRVNQPQHF. In nucleotides, the CDR3 is TGTGCCATCAGTGAGTCCCCAGGGCGGGTCAATCAGCCCCAGCATTTT.

This clonotype appeared many times. The rearrangement links TRBV5-1 to TRBJ1-4; perhaps TRBD1 as D (6 bases). The germline gives CDR1 SGHRS, CDR2 YFSETQ. V was shortened by 0 bases and J by 0 bases, with 12 bases between the two germline ends. CDR3 length equals 17 residues. DNA of the CDR3: TGCGCCAGCAGCTTGGGCGACAGGCCTGCAACTAATGAAAAACTGTTTTTT. It is translated as CASSLGDRPATNEKLFF.

This clonotype was detected ten times or more. V gene TRBV20-1 combines with J gene TRBJ2-2; 7 positions agree with TRBD2. V was clipped by 5 bases and J by 2 bases; unmatched bases: 8. CDR3 size: 15 residues. Germline V gene lookup returns CDR1 DFQATT and CDR2 SNEGSKA (reference sequence). This CDR3 reads CSAGGQRDNTGELFF. The CDR3 DNA reads TGCAGTGCTGGCGGCCAGCGGGACAACACCGGGGAGCTGTTTTTT.

This clonotype was picked up many times. The chain combines TRBV9 with TRBJ2-7; TRBD1 or TRBD2 may be the D gene (5 bases each). CDR3 length: 15 amino acids. Germline loops: CDR1 SGDLS, CDR2 YYNGEE. Between the trimmed V and J ends, which lost 3 bases and 2 bases, there was a span of 15 bases. The CDR3 loop reads CASSESTGTTYEQYF. In nucleotides, the CDR3 is TGTGCCAGCAGCGAAAGTACCGGGACCACCTACGAGCAGTACTTC.